This section outlines one T cell receptor beta chain sequence together with its context. Produced via immunoSEQ multiplex PCR; TCRdb's table is partial and in-frame only. Of 90,000 to 100,000 clones in the sample, roughly four fifths are singletons; the top ten hold approximately 1.5%. This sample is drawn from a study of OX40 agonist ivuxolimab in advanced cancers. This receptor was taken from an adult with an advanced solid tumor such as melanoma, head and neck, liver or kidney cancer. This specimen consisted of CD4+ or CD8+ T cells sorted from blood, obtained in a trial of the OX40 agonist ivuxolimab.

The CDR3 DNA reads TGTGCCAGCAAGGCGGGGTCAAGAGCGGCCCTCTTCACAGATACGCAGTATTTT. Translation: CASKAGSRAALFTDTQYF. The V and J genes are TRBV28 and TRBJ2-3, with D perhaps matching TRBD2 (6 bases). Trimming shortened V by 7 bases and J by 2 bases, and 25 bases separated the two germline ends. This CDR3 contains 18 residues. Germline CDR1 reads MDHEN; CDR2 reads SYDVKM.